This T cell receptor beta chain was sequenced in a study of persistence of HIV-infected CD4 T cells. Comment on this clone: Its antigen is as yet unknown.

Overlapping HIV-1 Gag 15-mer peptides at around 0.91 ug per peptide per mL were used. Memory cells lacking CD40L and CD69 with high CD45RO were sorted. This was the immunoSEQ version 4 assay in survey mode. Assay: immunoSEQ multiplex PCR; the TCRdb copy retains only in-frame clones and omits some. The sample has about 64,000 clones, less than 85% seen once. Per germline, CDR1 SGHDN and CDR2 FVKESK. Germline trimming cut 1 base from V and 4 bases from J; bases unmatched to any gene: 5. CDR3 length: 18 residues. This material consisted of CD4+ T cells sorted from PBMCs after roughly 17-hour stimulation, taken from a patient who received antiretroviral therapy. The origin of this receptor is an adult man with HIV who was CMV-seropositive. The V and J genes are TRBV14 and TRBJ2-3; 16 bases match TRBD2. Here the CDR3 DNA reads TGTGCCAGCAGCCAAGCGGGACTAGCGGGGGGGCGAGCAGATACGCAGTATTTT. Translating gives CASSQAGLAGGRADTQYF.